Listed below are T cell receptor beta chains from one sample, sequenced in a study of T cells in localized non-small cell lung cancer. TCRdb keeps only in-frame clones here, not all; method: immunoSEQ multiplex PCR. Of 3,000 or so clones in the sample, roughly 15% were seen once. The sequencing used lung tumor tissue, collected before any cancer treatment. All receptors come from a woman aged 35 to 75 with stage II lung adenocarcinoma. Both conserved end residues are part of each CDR3. The D gene is left open where the match is weak. The size field is filled for only some rows; it gives once, few, many or a size class.

TGTGCCTGCCGGGACTCAGTTAATTCACCCCTCCACTTT,CACRDSVNSPLHF,.,TRBJ1-6,TRBV6-8,medium-sized
TGCGCCAGCAGCTTACTTAACTCTGGAAACACCATATATTTT,CASSLLNSGNTIYF,.,TRBJ1-3,TRBV5-1,.
TGTGCCAGCAGTTTGCCCCACAGGGGGTACAATGAGCAGTTCTTC,CASSLPHRGYNEQFF,TRBD1,TRBJ2-1,TRBV11-3,medium-sized
TGTGCCAGCACGACAGGGGTCGAAGCTTTCTTT,CASTTGVEAFF,TRBD1,TRBJ1-1,TRBV6-7,large
TGTGCCAGCAGGGGACAGGGCTTGGTGAACACCGGGGAGCTGTTTTTT,CASRGQGLVNTGELFF,TRBD1,TRBJ2-2,TRBV6-8,medium-sized
TGTGCCAGCAGCCCCGGGTTCTATAATTCACCCCTCCACTTT,CASSPGFYNSPLHF,.,TRBJ1-6,TRBV28,.
TGTGCCAGCAGCCCCCTCAGCGGGGGGAATTCCGGGGCCAACGTCCTGACTTTC,CASSPLSGGNSGANVLTF,TRBD2,TRBJ2-6,TRBV11-3,few
TGTGCCAGCAGCCCAGGACAGGGATACTCTGGAAACACCATATATTTT,CASSPGQGYSGNTIYF,TRBD1,TRBJ1-3,TRBV9,.
TGTGCCAGCAGCGTAGAGGATAGGGGGGGTTCACCCCTCCACTTT,CASSVEDRGGSPLHF,.,TRBJ1-6,TRBV9,few
TGTGCCAGCAGCCCCGGAGGGGGGACCTACGAGCAGTACTTC,CASSPGGGTYEQYF,.,TRBJ2-7,TRBV28,medium-sized
TGCGCCAGCAGCAAGGGACAGGTTTGGCAGGGAAACACCATATATTTT,CASSKGQVWQGNTIYF,TRBD1,TRBJ1-3,TRBV5-1,.
TGTGCCAGCGGGTTGGGGACTCAAAGCTCCTACGAGCAGTACTTC,CASGLGTQSSYEQYF,.,TRBJ2-7,TRBV6-8,medium-sized
TGTGCCAGCAGCCGGACAGGGGATAATTCACCCCTCCACTTT,CASSRTGDNSPLHF,TRBD1,TRBJ1-6,TRBV11-3,.
TGCGCCAGCAGCTTGGGGGGAGTGGCCTACGAGCAGTACTTC,CASSLGGVAYEQYF,.,TRBJ2-7,TRBV5-1,.
TGTGCCAGTAACCCCTCGCGGTGGGACTACGACACCGGGGAGCTGTTTTTT,CASNPSRWDYDTGELFF,TRBD2,TRBJ2-2,TRBV19,.
TGTGCCAGCAGTCCCGGACTAGCGTCAGATACGCAGTATTTT,CASSPGLASDTQYF,TRBD2,TRBJ2-3,TRBV28,.
TGTGCCAGCAGCCCGCAAGGGGACAGCGTCCTGACTTTC,CASSPQGDSVLTF,TRBD1,TRBJ2-6,TRBV9,few
TGTGCCAGCCTCAATGGGAGGGGGGGCGAAAAACTGTTTTTT,CASLNGRGGEKLFF,.,TRBJ1-4,TRBV12-5,few
TGTGCCAGTAGTACATCCGGGACAGACTTTGAGACCCAGTACTTC,CASSTSGTDFETQYF,TRBD1,TRBJ2-5,TRBV19,.
TGTGCCAGCAGCGGGGACACCTATAGCAATCAGCCCCAGCATTTT,CASSGDTYSNQPQHF,.,TRBJ1-5,TRBV9,few
TGTGCCAGCAGCCCCTGGCTAGCGGGGGCCCTCAATGAGCAGTTCTTC,CASSPWLAGALNEQFF,TRBD2,TRBJ2-1,TRBV11-3,few
TGTGCCAGCAGCGTAGGGACAGGGGATGGTGAGCAGTTCTTC,CASSVGTGDGEQFF,TRBD1,TRBJ2-1,TRBV9,few
TGTGCCACCAGCAGAGGGGGGACCTCCTACGAGCAGTACTTC,CATSRGGTSYEQYF,.,TRBJ2-7,TRBV15,few
TGTGCCAGCAGCTTGGTTTGGCGTGTCAGCTCTGGGGCCAACGTCCTGACTTTC,CASSLVWRVSSGANVLTF,.,TRBJ2-6,TRBV11-3,medium-sized